These 18 T cell receptor beta chains originate from one sample sequenced in a study of blood T cell repertoires in COVID-19. TCRdb keeps only in-frame clones here, not all; method: immunoSEQ multiplex PCR. The repertoire holds over 250,000 clones, roughly 80% seen once, with roughly 9.4% in the top ten. The sample comprised peripheral blood. Source of these receptors: a woman aged 45-65 years who had recovered from COVID-19.

The CDR3 sequence: CASSREWPGGAYEQYF. The CDR3 DNA sequence: TGCGCCAGCAGCCGCGAATGGCCGGGAGGTGCCTACGAGCAGTACTTC. V is TRBV4-3 and J is TRBJ2-7; 7 positions match TRBD2. V gave up 4 bases and J gave up 2 bases; unmatched junction bases: 11. Germline lookup yields CDR1 LGHNA and CDR2 YSLEER. This CDR3 has 16 residues.

The rearrangement uses TRBV28 and TRBJ1-4; D unclear. V gave up 6 bases and J gave up 8 bases, with 10 bases separating them. This CDR3 contains 12 residues. Germline CDR1 and CDR2: MDHEN and SYDVKM. As DNA, the CDR3 is TGTGCCAGCAGCTCCTCGTCGGAAAAACTGTTTTTT. It encodes CASSSSSEKLFF.

This clone was recorded only once. The V and J genes are TRBV5-1 and TRBJ1-1; possibly TRBD1 for D (5 bases). The V end lost 4 bases, the J end lost 3 bases, and 13 bases lay between the germline ends. The CDR3 runs to 14 residues. Germline CDR1 and CDR2: SGHRS and YFSETQ. The CDR3 sequence is CASSLRQPYTEAFF. CDR3 coding DNA: TGCGCCAGCAGCCTAAGACAGCCGTACACTGAAGCTTTCTTT.

The chain joins TRBV11-3 to TRBJ2-1; 10 bases align to TRBD2. The CDR3 is made up of 15 amino acids. The germline CDR1 and CDR2 sequences are SGHNT and YENEEA. Losses at the gene ends were 5 bases for V and 3 bases for J; bases not matched to a gene: 4. CDR3 DNA sequence: TGTGCCAGCAGCATCGGGACTAGCGACTACAATGAGCAGTTCTTC. It encodes CASSIGTSDYNEQFF.

This clone was recorded only once. The CDR3 nucleotides are TGCGCCAGCAGTGGGAAGGGAGTCTATGGCTACACCTTC. Its translation: CASSGKGVYGYTF. The rearrangement links TRBV23-1 to TRBJ1-2; D ambiguous. TRBV23-1 qualifies as an ORF whose function is uncertain. Trimming pared 5 bases from V and 4 bases from J, leaving 11 bases between. The CDR3 length is 13 residues.

J is TRBJ1-3 and V is TRBV12-2; the table's D call, TRBD1, has no DNA check behind it. TRBV12-2 is flagged as a pseudogene. The CDR3 loop spans 22 amino acids. In nucleotides, the CDR3 is TGTGCAAGTCGCTTATCATCAACCGGGACAGGAAGCCCTACTTGGACTGGAAACACCATATATTTT. Its protein is CASRLSSTGTGSPTWTGNTIYF.

V and J are TRBV27 and TRBJ2-7, with 14 bases identical to TRBD2. The CDR3 contains 14 residues. The germline CDR1 and CDR2 sequences are MNHEY and SMNVEV (reference sequence). V shed 7 bases, J shed 7 bases, and the junction held 6 bases outside the gene matches. CDR3 nucleotide sequence: TGTGCCAGCACCAGACTAGCGGGAGGGCTGGAGCAGTACTTC. Translating it yields CASTRLAGGLEQYF.

The sample holds a few counts of this clone. The chain carries TRBV5-8 and TRBJ2-3; a weak D match, TRBD2 (5 bases). This CDR3 has 14 residues. V lost 0 bases, J lost 6 bases, and 11 bases lay in between. CDR1 is SGHTS and CDR2 is YDEGEE in the germline V gene. As DNA, the CDR3 is TGTGCCAGCAGCTTGGGACACGGGGTGGATACGCAGTATTTT. It translates to CASSLGHGVDTQYF.

V usage is TRBV11-2 and J usage is TRBJ2-7, with TRBD1 matching over 9 bases. With V trimmed by 0 bases and J by 4 bases, 4 bases remained unmatched. The CDR3 has 15 residues. CDR1 SGHAT and CDR2 FQNNGV come from the germline V gene. CDR3 in amino acids: CASSLDGTGFYEQYF. The CDR3 DNA is TGTGCCAGCAGCTTAGACGGGACAGGGTTTTACGAGCAGTACTTC.

The V gene is TRBV7-2, the J gene TRBJ1-1, with D possibly being TRBD1 (6 bases). CDR1 is SGHTA and CDR2 is FQGNSA in the germline V gene. The CDR3 length is 13 residues. V gave up 1 base and J gave up 11 bases, with 14 bases separating them. In DNA form, the CDR3 reads TGTGCCAGCAGCTTAGGACAGGCCTGGGGCGCTTTCTTT. It translates to CASSLGQAWGAFF.

The J gene is TRBJ2-2, the V gene TRBV5-1, with a possible D match to TRBD1 (6 bases). V was trimmed by 2 bases and J by 3 bases, leaving 8 bases between them. The germline V gene encodes CDR1 SGHRS and CDR2 YFSETQ. The CDR3 loop spans 14 amino acids. The CDR3 DNA reads as TGCGCCAGCAGCTTATCAGGGGACACCGGGGAGCTGTTTTTT. As protein: CASSLSGDTGELFF.

V usage is TRBV7-2 and J usage is TRBJ2-7, with D possibly matching TRBD1 (5 bases). The CDR3 covers 14 residues. V gave up 4 bases and J gave up 1 base, with 11 bases separating them. Germline CDR1 and CDR2: SGHTA and FQGNSA. The CDR3 region has the DNA TGTGCCAGCAGCTCCTCACAGGTTTCCTACGAGCAGTACTTC. The encoded protein is CASSSSQVSYEQYF. Combining the CDR3 with reference TRBV7-2 and TRBJ2-7 gives the whole variable domain GAGVSQSPSNKVTEKGKDVELRCDPISGHTALYWYRQSLGQGLEFLIYFQGNSAPDKSGLPSDRFSAERTGGSVSTLTIQRTQQEDSAVYLCASSSSQVSYEQYFGPGTRLTVT.

This clone came up a few times. CDR3 bases: TGTGCCATCCAGCGGGAGCACGGGGAGCTGTTTTTT. As protein: CAIQREHGELFF. The V and J genes are TRBV10-3 and TRBJ2-2; 8 bases are shared with TRBD2. The CDR3 is 12 amino acids. Unmatched junction bases numbered 3, after V lost 8 bases and J lost 7 bases. Germline loops: CDR1 ENHRY, CDR2 SYGVKD.

The chain uses TRBV7-2 and TRBJ2-2; D call uncertain. V was clipped by 4 bases and J by 6 bases, with 9 bases between them. Germline CDR1 and CDR2: SGHTA and FQGNSA. The CDR3 loop spans 13 amino acids. CDR3: CASSYRRAGELFF. CDR3 nucleotide sequence: TGTGCCAGCAGCTACCGACGGGCCGGGGAGCTGTTTTTT.

Details on this clone: Other DNA sequences from this sample encode an identical CDR3 as well. In DNA, the CDR3 is TGTGCCAGCAGCTTGAGGCAGGGGGATGGCTACACCTTC. Protein product: CASSLRQGDGYTF. The rearrangement links TRBV5-6 to TRBJ1-2, with 7 bases lining up with TRBD1. Germline V gives CDR1 SGHDT, CDR2 YYEEEE. V gave up 1 base and J gave up 6 bases; unmatched junction bases: 3. The CDR3 contains 13 residues.

A single count supports this clone. The CDR3, as DNA: TGTGCCAGCAGCCCTCTTCCAGGGGCCCCTACATCACCCCTCCACTTT. Amino acids: CASSPLPGAPTSPLHF. The genes are TRBV4-2 and TRBJ1-6; D possibly corresponds to TRBD1 (6 bases). Germline V CDR1 and CDR2: LGHNA, YNFKEQ. V was shortened by 4 bases and J by 10 bases, with 20 bases between the two germline ends. The CDR3 covers 16 residues.

V gene TRBV5-6 combines with J gene TRBJ2-7, with D possibly matching TRBD1 (5 bases). V lost 0 bases, J lost 4 bases, and 8 bases lay in between. The CDR3 has 13 amino acids. The germline gives CDR1 SGHDT, CDR2 YYEEEE. The CDR3 here is CASSLAQGYEQYF. The CDR3 DNA is TGTGCCAGCAGCTTGGCCCAGGGTTACGAGCAGTACTTC.

This clone was picked up many times. The chain couples TRBV7-2 to TRBJ2-3, with 10 bases identical to TRBD2. CDR3 length: 17 residues. The V segment lost 1 base and the J segment 0 bases; nucleotides outside the gene matches: 4. The V gene's germline CDR1 is SGHTA and CDR2 FQGNSA. In nucleotides, the CDR3 is TGTGCCAGCAGCTTAGACTCGGGACTAGCGAGCACAGATACGCAGTATTTT. Protein product: CASSLDSGLASTDTQYF.